What follows are 25 T cell receptor beta chains derived from one specimen sequenced in a study of T cell responses to AZD1222 COVID-19 vaccine. TCRdb's copy holds only in-frame clones and misses some; the assay was immunoSEQ multiplex PCR. The repertoire has 90,000 to 150,000 clones, around 90% of them found once; the top ten carry approximately 2.6%. This specimen was peripheral blood, taken 28 days after the second AZD1222 dose. Receptors originate from an adult who received the AZD1222 COVID-19 vaccine.

On this clone itself: An end of the junction differs from the germline gene, which may be a read error. In the same sample, other DNA sequences code for this CDR3. The chain joins TRBV19 to TRBJ1-5, with 8 positions matching TRBD1. Germline V lookup: CDR1 LNHDA, CDR2 SQIVND (reference sequence). The CDR3 covers 16 residues. DNA of the CDR3: TGTGCCAGTAGTATAGGGGGGGCAGGGGGCAACCAGCCCCAGCATTTT. Translation: CASSIGGAGGNQPQHF.

The rearrangement joins TRBV3-1 (or the pseudogene TRBV3-2) to TRBJ2-3, with TRBD1 matching 8 bases. The CDR3 is 15 residues long. The V segment lost 4 bases and the J segment 5 bases; nucleotides outside the gene matches: 8. Germline assignment: CDR1 LGHDT and CDR2 YNNKEL (reference sequence). DNA of the CDR3: TGTGCCAGCAGCCCCAACAGGGGGTCTCGAGATACGCAGTATTTT. Its translation: CASSPNRGSRDTQYF.

There are a few counts of this clone. The rearrangement links TRBV5-1 to TRBJ2-5; 8 nucleotides line up with TRBD2. This CDR3 comprises 15 residues. Germline lookup yields CDR1 SGHRS and CDR2 YFSETQ. Trimming took 4 bases from V and 1 from J; bases not matched to a gene: 6. CDR3 loop: CASSIVAGSQETQYF. CDR3 nucleotides: TGCGCCAGCAGCATCGTAGCGGGGAGCCAAGAGACCCAGTACTTC.

The rearrangement links TRBV6-5 to TRBJ1-1; 7 positions agree with TRBD1. V was pared by 6 bases and J by 4 bases, with 8 bases of the junction left unmatched. Germline V gene data show CDR1 as MNHEY and CDR2 as SVGAGI. This CDR3 has 14 amino acids. The CDR3 spells CASRHDRVPTEAFF. The CDR3 DNA follows: TGTGCCAGCAGACATGACAGGGTTCCCACTGAAGCTTTCTTT.

There are a few counts of this clone. The chain recombines TRBV7-2 with TRBJ1-6, with TRBD1 identical over 7 bases. The junction had 7 bases not matched to a gene; V was cut back by 4 bases and J by 10 bases. The CDR3 loop spans 14 amino acids. Germline values: CDR1 SGHTA, CDR2 FQGNSA. CDR3: CASSSHRGGSPLHF. Written as DNA, the CDR3 is TGTGCCAGCAGCTCCCACAGGGGTGGGTCACCCCTCCACTTT.

The V call is TRBV5-1, the J call TRBJ1-1; a possible D gene is TRBD1 (6 bases). The CDR3 contains 14 residues. Germline V gene data show CDR1 as SGHRS and CDR2 as YFSETQ. V was shortened by 3 bases and J by 3 bases, with 12 bases between the two germline ends. CDR3 nucleotides: TGCGCCAGCAGCTCGAAGGGGGGGTACACTGAAGCTTTCTTT. This encodes CASSSKGGYTEAFF.

This chain links TRBV5-6 with TRBJ1-5; D call uncertain. The V gene's germline CDR1 is SGHDT and CDR2 YYEEEE. Trimming cost V 6 bases and J 1 base, with 14 bases left between them. This CDR3 has 15 residues. The CDR3, as DNA: TGTGCCAGCATCCTGGGTTTGTCGAGCAATCAGCCCCAGCATTTT. Protein: CASILGLSSNQPQHF.

A few counts support this clone. The chain carries TRBV5-8 and TRBJ1-5, with 8 positions matching TRBD1. Germline V lookup: CDR1 SGHTS, CDR2 YDEGEE. V dropped 4 bases and J dropped 0; count of bases not matched to a gene: 12. The CDR3 consists of 18 residues. CDR3 residues: CASSRRDRMIYSNQPQHF. CDR3 coding DNA: TGTGCCAGCAGCCGGCGGGACAGGATGATATATAGCAATCAGCCCCAGCATTTT.

The rearrangement links TRBV10-3 to TRBJ1-4, with 8 positions matching TRBD1. CDR3 size: 14 residues. Trimming took 4 bases from V and 6 from J; bases not matched to a gene: 4. Germline V CDR1 and CDR2: ENHRY, SYGVKD. This chain's CDR3 is CAISAGQGDEKLFF. As DNA, the CDR3 is TGTGCCATCAGTGCAGGACAGGGCGATGAAAAACTGTTTTTT.

The chain's CDR3 is CASSFRTAANSPLHF. CDR3 bases: TGCGCCAGCAGCTTTAGGACAGCTGCCAATTCACCCCTCCACTTT. The chain carries TRBV5-1 and TRBJ1-6, with D perhaps matching TRBD1 (6 bases). The CDR3 spans 15 residues. Germline V gene data show CDR1 as SGHRS and CDR2 as YFSETQ. V was pared by 2 bases and J by 7 bases, with 13 bases between.

This chain joins TRBV18 and TRBJ2-5; D possibly uses TRBD1 or TRBD2 (5 bases each). V was pared by 2 bases and J by 5 bases, with 15 bases between. The CDR3 is 15 amino acids. CDR1 is KGHSH, CDR2 LQKENI, per germline. CDR3 nucleotides: TGTGCCAGCTCACCATTCCAGGGAAGAGGGGAGACCCAGTACTTC. Translation gives CASSPFQGRGETQYF.

This clone was observed a single time. The CDR3 region is CASSHGNNEQFF. The CDR3 region has the DNA TGTGCCAGCAGCCATGGGAATAATGAGCAGTTCTTC. The rearrangement uses TRBV12-3 or TRBV12-4 and TRBJ2-1; D unresolved. The CDR3 is 12 residues long. Between the trimmed V and J ends, which lost 6 bases and 7 bases, there was a span of 10 bases.

This rearrangement joins TRBV6-1 to TRBJ2-7; unclear D gene. V gave up 2 bases and J gave up 4 bases, with 9 bases separating them. CDR3 length: 13 amino acids. Germline V lookup: CDR1 MNHNS, CDR2 SASEGT. CDR3 region: CASSEYGQYEQYF. CDR3 nucleotide sequence: TGTGCCAGCAGTGAATATGGGCAGTACGAGCAGTACTTC.

The chain uses TRBV3-1 (or the pseudogene TRBV3-2) and TRBJ2-6, with TRBD2 as a possible D gene (5 bases). The CDR3 length is 14 residues. Between the trimmed V and J ends, which lost 4 bases and 9 bases, there was a span of 13 bases. Germline V gene lookup returns CDR1 LGHDT and CDR2 YNNKEL (reference sequence). The chain's CDR3 is CASSPHEGRNVLTF. CDR3 DNA: TGTGCCAGCAGCCCACACGAGGGCCGCAACGTCCTGACTTTC.

The chain is built from TRBV2 and TRBJ2-7; D is possibly TRBD2 (6 bases). The CDR3 contains 12 residues. Trimming cost V 6 bases and J 6 bases, with 12 bases left between them. Germline V gene data show CDR1 as SNHLY and CDR2 as FYNNEI. CDR3 sequence: CASRGGLGEQYF. DNA of the CDR3: TGTGCCAGCAGGGGGGGACTGGGCGAGCAGTACTTC.

This rearrangement joins TRBV6-5 to TRBJ1-1; D remains unclear. V was cut by 7 bases and J by 5 bases, with 8 bases left in between. This CDR3 is 11 amino acids long. Germline V gene lookup returns CDR1 MNHEY and CDR2 SVGAGI. In DNA form, the CDR3 reads TGTGCCAGCAAGGAGGTAACTGAAGCTTTCTTT. Translation gives CASKEVTEAFF.

The chain couples TRBV4-2 to TRBJ2-3; 7 bases match TRBD1. Germline lookup yields CDR1 LGHNA and CDR2 YNFKEQ. The CDR3 has 16 amino acids. V was pared by 3 bases and J by 5 bases, with 11 bases of the junction left unmatched. CDR3 region: CASSQEDRVLIDTQYF. The CDR3 bases are TGTGCCAGCAGCCAGGAAGACAGGGTTTTGATAGATACGCAGTATTTT.

The V call is TRBV19, the J call TRBJ1-1; D is ambiguous. This CDR3 is 15 amino acids long. Germline CDR1 and CDR2: LNHDA and SQIVND (reference sequence). V lost 2 bases and J lost 0, with 10 bases in between. CDR3 in amino acids: CASSISRTVNTEAFF. CDR3 in DNA: TGTGCCAGTAGTATAAGCAGAACGGTGAACACTGAAGCTTTCTTT. The entire variable domain, with the rest obtained from reference TRBV19 and TRBJ1-1, is as follows: DGGITQSPKYLFRKEGQNVTLSCEQNLNHDAMYWYRQDPGQGLRLIYYSQIVNDFQKGDIAEGYSVSREKKESFPLTVTSAQKNPTAFYLCASSISRTVNTEAFFGQGTRLTVV.

This clone was detected once. The rearrangement joins TRBV27 to TRBJ1-4; no reliable D call. Germline CDR1 reads MNHEY; CDR2 reads SMNVEV (reference sequence). CDR3 length: 14 amino acids. The germline V and J ends were trimmed by 6 bases and 5 bases, with 13 bases remaining between them. The CDR3 is CASSPAGENEKLFF. The CDR3 DNA reads as TGTGCCAGCAGCCCCGCAGGAGAGAATGAAAAACTGTTTTTT. Full variable domain (outside the CDR3, taken from reference TRBV27 and TRBJ1-4): EAQVTQNPRYLITVTGKKLTVTCSQNMNHEYMSWYRQDPGLGLRQIYYSMNVEVTDKGDVPEGYKVSRKEKRNFPLILESPSPNQTSLYFCASSPAGENEKLFFGSGTQLSVL.

This clone was picked up one time. The CDR3 protein is CASRGTVHGNTIYF. The CDR3 nucleotides are TGTGCCAGCAGGGGGACAGTTCATGGAAACACCATATATTTT. The J gene is TRBJ1-3, the V gene TRBV2; 7 bases are shared with TRBD1. Germline trimming cut 6 bases from V and 3 bases from J; bases unmatched to any gene: 5. Germline V gene data show CDR1 as SNHLY and CDR2 as FYNNEI. This CDR3 spans 14 amino acids.

The V gene is TRBV6-2 or TRBV6-3, the J gene TRBJ1-5, with TRBD1 matching over 7 bases. The ends lost 2 bases at V and 4 bases at J; junction bases unmatched: 2. Germline V lookup: CDR1 MNHEY, CDR2 SVGEGT. This CDR3 region has 14 residues. CDR3 sequence reads: CASSYLTGNQPQHF. The CDR3 DNA is TGTGCCAGCAGTTACCTGACAGGGAATCAGCCCCAGCATTTT.

CDR3 DNA: TGTGCCAGCAGCTTAGTTGGAGAAGCCTACACCTTC. This gives the protein CASSLVGEAYTF. V usage is TRBV7-9 and J usage is TRBJ1-2, with D unclear. Germline CDR1 is SEHNR and CDR2 is FQNEAQ (reference sequence). This CDR3 spans 12 amino acids. Trimming left V 1 base short and J 10 bases short, with 10 bases between.

The chain uses TRBV15 and TRBJ1-2; 8 bases line up with TRBD1. CDR3 length: 13 residues. With V trimmed by 5 bases and J by 5 bases, 4 bases remained unmatched. Germline-derived CDR1 and CDR2 are LNHNV and YYDKDF (reference sequence). CDR3 bases: TGTGCCACCAGCCCCGACAGGGGATATGGCTACACCTTC. This gives the protein CATSPDRGYGYTF. The full variable domain, completed using reference TRBV15 and TRBJ1-2, is DAMVIQNPRYQVTQFGKPVTLSCSQTLNHNVMYWYQQKSSQAPKLLFHYYDKDFNNEADTPDNFQSRRPNTSFCFLDIRSPGLGDTAMYLCATSPDRGYGYTFGSGTRLTVV.

J is TRBJ2-7 and V is TRBV7-2; the D is unclear. The CDR3 length is 12 residues. V lost 6 bases and J lost 2, with 8 bases in between. Germline values: CDR1 SGHTA, CDR2 FQGNSA. The CDR3 coding sequence is TGTGCCAGCAGTTCTGTGACCTACGAGCAGTACTTC. As protein: CASSSVTYEQYF.

The rearrangement joins TRBV28 to TRBJ2-7, with 7 nucleotides matching TRBD1. The CDR3 is 16 amino acids. Germline V gives CDR1 MDHEN, CDR2 SYDVKM. V shed 5 bases and J 6 bases; nucleotides not matched to a gene: 16. DNA for the CDR3: TGTGCCAGCAGTCGGACAGGTTGGAGGCTACGGGCCGAGCAGTACTTC. Its translation is CASSRTGWRLRAEQYF.